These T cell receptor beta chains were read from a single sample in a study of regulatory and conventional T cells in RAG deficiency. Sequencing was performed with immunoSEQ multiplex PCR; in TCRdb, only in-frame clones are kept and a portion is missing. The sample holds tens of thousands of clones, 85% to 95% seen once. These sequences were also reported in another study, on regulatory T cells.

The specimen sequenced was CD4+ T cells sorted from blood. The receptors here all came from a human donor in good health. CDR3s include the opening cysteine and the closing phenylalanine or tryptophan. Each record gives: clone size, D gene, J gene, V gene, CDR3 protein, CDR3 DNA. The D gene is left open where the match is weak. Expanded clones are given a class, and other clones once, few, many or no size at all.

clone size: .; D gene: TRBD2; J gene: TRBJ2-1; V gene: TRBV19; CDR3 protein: CASSIGLDPYNEQFF; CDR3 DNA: TGTGCCAGTAGTATTGGACTAGATCCCTACAATGAGCAGTTCTTC
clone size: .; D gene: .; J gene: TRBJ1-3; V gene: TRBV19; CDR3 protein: CASYNGISGNTIYF; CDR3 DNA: TGTGCCAGCTATAATGGTATCTCTGGAAACACCATATATTTT
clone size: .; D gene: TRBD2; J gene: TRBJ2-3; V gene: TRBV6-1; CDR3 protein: CASRLGAGPTDTQYF; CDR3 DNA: TGTGCCAGCAGGTTAGGAGCGGGGCCCACAGATACGCAGTATTTT
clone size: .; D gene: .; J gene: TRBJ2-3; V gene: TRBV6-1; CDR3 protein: CASSERVAVDTQYF; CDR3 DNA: TGTGCCAGCAGTGAACGAGTAGCGGTAGATACGCAGTATTTT
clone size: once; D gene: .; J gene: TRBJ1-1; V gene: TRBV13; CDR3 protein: CASSLQGGTFMNTEAFF; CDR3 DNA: TGTGCCAGCAGCCTCCAAGGGGGGACGTTCATGAACACTGAAGCTTTCTTT
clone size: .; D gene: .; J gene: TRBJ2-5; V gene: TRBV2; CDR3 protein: CASRRVGGMETQYF; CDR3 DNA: TGTGCCAGCAGGAGAGTAGGAGGAATGGAGACCCAGTACTTC
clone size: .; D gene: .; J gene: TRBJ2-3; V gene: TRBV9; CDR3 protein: CASSPGTNPKVGTQYF; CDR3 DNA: TGTGCCAGCAGCCCAGGGACCAATCCGAAAGTCGGTACGCAGTATTTT
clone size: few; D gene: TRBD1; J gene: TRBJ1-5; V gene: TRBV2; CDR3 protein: CASSEGQAQPQHF; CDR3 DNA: TGTGCCAGCAGTGAGGGACAGGCCCAGCCCCAGCATTTT
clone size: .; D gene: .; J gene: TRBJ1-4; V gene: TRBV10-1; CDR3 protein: CASSEGSAGDEKLFF; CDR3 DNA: TGCGCCAGCAGTGAGGGGTCCGCTGGGGATGAAAAACTGTTTTTT
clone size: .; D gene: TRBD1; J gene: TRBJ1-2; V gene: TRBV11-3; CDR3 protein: CASSLYAGGSYGYTF; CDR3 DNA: TGTGCCAGCAGCTTATACGCAGGGGGCAGCTATGGCTACACCTTC
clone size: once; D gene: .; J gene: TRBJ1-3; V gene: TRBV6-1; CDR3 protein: CASSEVEGTGNTIYF; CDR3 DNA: TGTGCCAGCAGTGAAGTGGAAGGAACTGGAAACACCATATATTTT
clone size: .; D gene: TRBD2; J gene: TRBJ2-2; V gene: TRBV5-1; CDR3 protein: CASSTRLAAPGGELFF; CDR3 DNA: TGCGCCAGCAGCACTAGACTAGCGGCCCCCGGGGGGGAGCTGTTTTTT
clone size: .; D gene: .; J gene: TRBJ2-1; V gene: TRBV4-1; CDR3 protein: CASSQVDRLNEQFF; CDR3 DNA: TGCGCCAGCAGCCAAGTGGACAGATTAAATGAGCAGTTCTTC
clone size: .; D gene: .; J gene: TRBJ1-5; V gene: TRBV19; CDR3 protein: CASSDGPRGVKPQHF; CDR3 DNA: TGTGCCAGTAGTGACGGGCCTCGAGGGGTAAAGCCCCAGCATTTT
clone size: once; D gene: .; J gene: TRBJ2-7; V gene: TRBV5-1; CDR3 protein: CASNQGDEAYEQYF; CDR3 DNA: TGCGCCAGCAACCAAGGGGACGAAGCCTACGAGCAGTACTTC
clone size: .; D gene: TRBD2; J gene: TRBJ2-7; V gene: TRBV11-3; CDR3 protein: CASSSLAAPQPDEQYF; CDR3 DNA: TGTGCCAGCAGCTCTCTAGCGGCTCCCCAGCCCGACGAGCAGTACTTC
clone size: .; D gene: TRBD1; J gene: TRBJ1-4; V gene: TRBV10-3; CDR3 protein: CAISATGTGFEKLFF; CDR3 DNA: TGTGCCATCAGTGCCACCGGGACAGGGTTTGAAAAACTGTTTTTT
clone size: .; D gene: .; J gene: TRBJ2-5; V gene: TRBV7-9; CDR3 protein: CASSLLSESQETQYF; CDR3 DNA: TGTGCCAGCAGCTTACTCAGCGAATCCCAAGAGACCCAGTACTTC
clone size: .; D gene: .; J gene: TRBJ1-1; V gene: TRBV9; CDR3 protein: CASGTLDGGTEAFF; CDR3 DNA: TGTGCCAGCGGAACCCTTGATGGGGGCACTGAAGCTTTCTTT
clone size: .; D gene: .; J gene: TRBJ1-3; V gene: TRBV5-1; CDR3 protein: CASTTAPGNTIYF; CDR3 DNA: TGCGCCAGTACGACAGCTCCTGGAAACACCATATATTTT
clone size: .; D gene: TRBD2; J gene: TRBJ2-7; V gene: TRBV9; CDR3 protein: CASSVGGEGYEQYF; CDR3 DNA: TGTGCCAGCAGCGTAGGAGGGGAGGGTTACGAGCAGTACTTC
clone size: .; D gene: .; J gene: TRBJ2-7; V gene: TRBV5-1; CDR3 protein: CASSPAEWRGYEQYF; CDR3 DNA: TGCGCCAGCAGCCCAGCGGAGTGGCGGGGATACGAGCAGTACTTC
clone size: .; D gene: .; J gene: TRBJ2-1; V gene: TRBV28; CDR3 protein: CASSLSPESYNEQFF; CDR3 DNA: TGTGCCAGCAGTTTATCCCCGGAGTCCTACAATGAGCAGTTCTTC
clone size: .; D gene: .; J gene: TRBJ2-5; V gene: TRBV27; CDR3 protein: CASSLRSGQETQYF; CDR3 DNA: TGTGCCAGCAGTTTAAGGTCGGGCCAAGAGACCCAGTACTTC
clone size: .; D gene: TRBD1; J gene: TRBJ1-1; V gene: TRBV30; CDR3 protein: CAWGGQGFVTEAFF; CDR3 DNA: TGTGCCTGGGGGGGACAGGGCTTTGTCACTGAAGCTTTCTTT
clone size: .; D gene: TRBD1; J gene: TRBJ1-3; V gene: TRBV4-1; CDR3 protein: CASSQLTGGRNTIYF; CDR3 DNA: TGCGCCAGCAGCCAATTAACAGGGGGTAGGAACACCATATATTTT
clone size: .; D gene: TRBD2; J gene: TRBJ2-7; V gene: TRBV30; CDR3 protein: CAWSLAGVKYEQYF; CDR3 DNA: TGTGCCTGGAGTCTAGCGGGGGTTAAGTACGAGCAGTACTTC
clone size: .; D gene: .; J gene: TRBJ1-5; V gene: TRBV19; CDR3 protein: CASSISSNQPQHF; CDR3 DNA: TGTGCCAGTAGTATAAGTAGCAATCAGCCCCAGCATTTT
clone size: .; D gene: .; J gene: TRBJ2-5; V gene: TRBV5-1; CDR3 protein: CASSFQETQYF; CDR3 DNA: TGCGCCAGCAGTTTCCAAGAGACCCAGTACTTC
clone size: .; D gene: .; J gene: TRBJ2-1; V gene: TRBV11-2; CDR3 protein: CASSSGLSNVEQFF; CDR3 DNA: TGTGCCAGCAGCTCGGGACTTTCGAACGTTGAGCAGTTCTTC
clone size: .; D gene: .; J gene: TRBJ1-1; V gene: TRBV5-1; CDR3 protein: CASSFGGEAFF; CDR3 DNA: TGCGCCAGCAGCTTCGGGGGAGAAGCTTTCTTT
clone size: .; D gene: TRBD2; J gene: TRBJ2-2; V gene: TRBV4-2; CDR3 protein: CASGLDNTGELFF; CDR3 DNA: TGTGCCAGCGGACTAGATAACACCGGGGAGCTGTTTTTT